This note documents a single TCR beta chain sequence. The trim removed 5 bases at V and 4 bases at J, leaving 8 bases unmatched. The CDR3 loop spans 15 amino acids. When the RNA was reverse transcribed, random hexamers were used with an input of about 0.5 to 1 ug. From the immunoSEQ multiplex PCR reads, TCRdb called clonotypes with MiXCR, one entry per CDR3 protein. The data show about 170,000 distinct CDR3 sequences, approximately 94% seen once. The data derive from a study of CD8 T cells in Susac syndrome. The wider study: The sequenced Susac syndrome patients included about six who had clinically active disease and fewer than 10 who were in remission.

The sequence was collected from a human donor with Susac syndrome. The chain is built from TRBV12-3 or TRBV12-4 and TRBJ1-2; 9 bases match TRBD1. Sequenced sample: CD4+ T cells from PBMCs. CDR3 sequence: CASSPRTGAFYGYTF. In DNA, the CDR3 is TGTGCCAGCAGTCCTCGGACAGGGGCTTTCTATGGCTACACCTTC.